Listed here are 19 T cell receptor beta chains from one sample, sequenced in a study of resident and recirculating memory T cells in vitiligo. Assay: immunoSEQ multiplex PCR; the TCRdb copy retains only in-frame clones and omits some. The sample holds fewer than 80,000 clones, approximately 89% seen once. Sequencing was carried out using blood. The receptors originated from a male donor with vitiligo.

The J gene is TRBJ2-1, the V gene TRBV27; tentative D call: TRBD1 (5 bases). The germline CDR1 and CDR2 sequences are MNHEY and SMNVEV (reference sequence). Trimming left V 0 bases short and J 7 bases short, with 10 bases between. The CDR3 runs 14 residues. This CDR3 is CASSLSVRVNEQFF. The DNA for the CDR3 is TGTGCCAGCAGTTTATCGGTCAGGGTAAATGAGCAGTTCTTC.

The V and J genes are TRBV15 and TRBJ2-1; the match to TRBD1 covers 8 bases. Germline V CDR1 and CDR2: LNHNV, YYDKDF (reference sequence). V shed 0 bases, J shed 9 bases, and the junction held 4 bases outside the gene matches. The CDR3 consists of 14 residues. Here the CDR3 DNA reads TGTGCCACCAGCAGAGATCAAGGACAGGGTGAGCAGTTCTTC. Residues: CATSRDQGQGEQFF.

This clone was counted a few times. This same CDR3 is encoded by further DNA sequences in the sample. The CDR3 region has the DNA TGTGCCAGCAGCGGAGGGACAGACGGAAACACCATATATTTT. Amino acids: CASSGGTDGNTIYF. The chain combines TRBV9 with TRBJ1-3; 7 bases line up with TRBD1. The CDR3 is 14 amino acids. The V and J ends lost 3 bases and 4 bases, in that order; junction bases with no gene match: 4. Germline-derived CDR1 and CDR2 are SGDLS and YYNGEE.

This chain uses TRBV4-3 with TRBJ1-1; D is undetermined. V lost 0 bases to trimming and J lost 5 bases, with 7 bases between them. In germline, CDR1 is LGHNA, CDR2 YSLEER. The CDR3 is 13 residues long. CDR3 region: CASSQEARTEAFF. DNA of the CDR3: TGCGCCAGCAGCCAAGAGGCGCGGACTGAAGCTTTCTTT.

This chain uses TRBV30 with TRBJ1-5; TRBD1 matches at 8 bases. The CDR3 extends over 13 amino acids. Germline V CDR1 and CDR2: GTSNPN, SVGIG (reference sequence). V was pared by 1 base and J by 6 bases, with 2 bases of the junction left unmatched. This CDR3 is CAWSGTGSQPQHF. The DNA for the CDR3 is TGTGCCTGGAGTGGGACAGGGAGTCAGCCCCAGCATTTT.

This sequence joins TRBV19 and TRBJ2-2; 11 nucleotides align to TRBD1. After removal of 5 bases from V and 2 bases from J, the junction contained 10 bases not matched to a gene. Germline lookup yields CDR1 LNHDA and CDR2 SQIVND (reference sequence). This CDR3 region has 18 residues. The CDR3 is CASSPRTGGAYNTGELFF. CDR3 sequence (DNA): TGTGCCAGTAGTCCCAGGACAGGGGGCGCCTATAACACCGGGGAGCTGTTTTTT.

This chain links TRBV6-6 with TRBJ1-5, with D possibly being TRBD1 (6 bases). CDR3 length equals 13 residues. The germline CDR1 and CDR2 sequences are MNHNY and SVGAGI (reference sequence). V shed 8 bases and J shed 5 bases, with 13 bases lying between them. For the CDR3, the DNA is TGTGCCAGCTCCCTGGGGGCTGATCAGCCCCAGCATTTT. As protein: CASSLGADQPQHF.

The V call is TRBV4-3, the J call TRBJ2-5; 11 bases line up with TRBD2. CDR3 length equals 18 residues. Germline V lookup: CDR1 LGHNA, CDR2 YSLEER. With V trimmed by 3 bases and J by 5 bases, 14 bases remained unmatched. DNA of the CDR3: TGCGCCAGCAGCCAGGGGGGCCTAGCGGGGGGCCGGGGGGAGACCCAGTACTTC. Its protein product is CASSQGGLAGGRGETQYF.

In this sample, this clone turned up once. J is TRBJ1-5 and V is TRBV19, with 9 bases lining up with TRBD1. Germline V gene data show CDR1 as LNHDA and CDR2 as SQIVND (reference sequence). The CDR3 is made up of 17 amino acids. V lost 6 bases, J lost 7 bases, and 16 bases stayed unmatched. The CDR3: CASRPSLGQGNGQPQHF. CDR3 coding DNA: TGTGCCAGTAGACCTTCCCTGGGACAGGGAAACGGCCAGCCCCAGCATTTT.

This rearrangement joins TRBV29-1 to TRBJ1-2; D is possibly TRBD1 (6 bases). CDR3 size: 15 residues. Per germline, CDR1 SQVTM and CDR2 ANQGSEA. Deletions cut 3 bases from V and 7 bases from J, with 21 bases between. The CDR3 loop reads CSVDMWEGGQGGYTF. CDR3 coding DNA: TGCAGCGTTGATATGTGGGAGGGGGGGCAGGGTGGCTACACCTTC.

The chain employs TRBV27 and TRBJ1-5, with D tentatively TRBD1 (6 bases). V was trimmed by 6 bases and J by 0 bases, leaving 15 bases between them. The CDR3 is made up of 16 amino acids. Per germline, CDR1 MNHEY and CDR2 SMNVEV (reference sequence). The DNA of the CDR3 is TGTGCCAGCAGCACCCTCACAGGGATTAGCAATCAGCCCCAGCATTTT. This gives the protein CASSTLTGISNQPQHF.

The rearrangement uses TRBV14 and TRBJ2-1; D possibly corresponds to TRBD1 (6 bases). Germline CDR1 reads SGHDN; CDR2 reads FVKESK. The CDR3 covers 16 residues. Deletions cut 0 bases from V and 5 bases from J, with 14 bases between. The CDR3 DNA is TGTGCCAGCAGCCAAGATCTGAGGGGACAAAACAATGAGCAGTTCTTC. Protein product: CASSQDLRGQNNEQFF.

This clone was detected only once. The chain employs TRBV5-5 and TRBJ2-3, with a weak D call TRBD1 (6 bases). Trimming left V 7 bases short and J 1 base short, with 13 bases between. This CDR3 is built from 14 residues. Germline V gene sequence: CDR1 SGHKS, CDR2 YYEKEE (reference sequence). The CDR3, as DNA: TGTGCCAGCGGAAAGGCAGGGGGCACAGATACGCAGTATTTT. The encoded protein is CASGKAGGTDTQYF.

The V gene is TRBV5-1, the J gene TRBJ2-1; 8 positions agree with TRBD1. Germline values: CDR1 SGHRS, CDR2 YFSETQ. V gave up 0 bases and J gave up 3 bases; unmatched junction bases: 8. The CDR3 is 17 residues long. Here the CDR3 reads CASSLVPRGTGYNEQFF. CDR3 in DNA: TGCGCCAGCAGCTTGGTACCAAGGGGGACAGGCTACAATGAGCAGTTCTTC.

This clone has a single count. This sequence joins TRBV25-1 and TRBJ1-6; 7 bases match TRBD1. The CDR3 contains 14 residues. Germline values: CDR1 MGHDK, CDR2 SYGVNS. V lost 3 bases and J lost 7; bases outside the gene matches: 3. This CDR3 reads CASSDTGVNSPLHF. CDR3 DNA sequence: TGTGCCAGCAGTGACACAGGGGTAAATTCACCCCTCCACTTT.

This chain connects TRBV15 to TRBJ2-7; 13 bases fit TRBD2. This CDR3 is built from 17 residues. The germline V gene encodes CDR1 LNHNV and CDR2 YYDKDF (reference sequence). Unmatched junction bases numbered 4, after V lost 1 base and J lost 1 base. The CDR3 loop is CATSRVGTSGVSYEQYF. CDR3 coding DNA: TGTGCCACCAGCAGAGTAGGGACTAGCGGGGTTTCCTACGAGCAGTACTTC.

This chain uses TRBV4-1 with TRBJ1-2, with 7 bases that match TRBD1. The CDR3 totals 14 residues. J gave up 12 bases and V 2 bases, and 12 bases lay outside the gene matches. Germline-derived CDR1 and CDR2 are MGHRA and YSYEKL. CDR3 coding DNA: TGCGCCAGCAGCCAACATACGATGACAGGGTATGACACCTTC. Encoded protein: CASSQHTMTGYDTF.

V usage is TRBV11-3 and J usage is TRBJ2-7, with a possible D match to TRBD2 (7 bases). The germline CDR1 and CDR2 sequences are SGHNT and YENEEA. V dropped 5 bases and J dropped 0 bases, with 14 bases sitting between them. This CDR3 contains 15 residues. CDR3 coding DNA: TGTGCCAGCAGCCCACGGGGGGCTGACTCCTACGAGCAGTACTTC. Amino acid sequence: CASSPRGADSYEQYF.

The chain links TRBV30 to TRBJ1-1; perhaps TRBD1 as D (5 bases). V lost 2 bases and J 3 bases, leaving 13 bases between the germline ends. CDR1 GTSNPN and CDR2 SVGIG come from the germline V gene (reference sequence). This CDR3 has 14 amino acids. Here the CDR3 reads CAWSNSPGDTEAFF. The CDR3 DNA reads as TGTGCCTGGAGTAACTCCCCGGGGGACACTGAAGCTTTCTTT.